These 17 T cell receptor beta chains were sequenced from one sample in a study of T-cell memory formation after mild COVID-19. TCRdb analysed the 5' RACE reads with MiXCR anew, one entry per CDR3 protein. The data contain roughly 300,000 distinct CDR3 sequences, about 13% of them singletons. Sequenced: PBMCs or a T cell subset sorted from them (not recorded which). The receptors were sampled from a man aged 18 to 29 who had mild COVID-19 (a few samples of this study predate the infection). Cell type and time point are not known.

This sequence joins TRBV7-6 and TRBJ2-1; 10 positions match TRBD2. Germline loops: CDR1 SGHVS, CDR2 FNYEAQ. The CDR3 spans 17 residues. The V segment lost 3 bases and the J segment 4 bases; nucleotides outside the gene matches: 9. CDR3 sequence: CASSLGVAGGNYNEQFF. The CDR3 bases are TGTGCCAGCAGCTTGGGAGTAGCGGGGGGTAATTACAATGAGCAGTTCTTC.

V usage is TRBV15 and J usage is TRBJ1-6, with D hard to call. The CDR3 covers 14 residues. Trimming removed 0 bases from V and 5 bases from J, with 5 bases in between. Germline V gene lookup returns CDR1 LNHNV and CDR2 YYDKDF (reference sequence). The DNA of the CDR3 is TGTGCCACCAGCAGAGATCGAGATAATTCACCCCTCCACTTT. Amino acid sequence: CATSRDRDNSPLHF.

This clonotype was seen a handful of times. The chain has TRBV5-6 and TRBJ1-2, with D possibly matching TRBD1 (5 bases). The CDR3 covers 14 residues. Trimming shortened V by 2 bases and J by 4 bases, and 12 bases separated the two germline ends. The germline gives CDR1 SGHDT, CDR2 YYEEEE. In DNA, the CDR3 is TGTGCCAGCAGCTTCGCCGACAGAGCCTATGGCTACACCTTC. The encoded protein is CASSFADRAYGYTF.

This clonotype was seen at least ten times. V is TRBV10-3 and J is TRBJ2-2; D is possibly TRBD1 (5 bases). The germline CDR1 and CDR2 sequences are ENHRY and SYGVKD. The V end was cut by 4 bases, the J end by 3 bases, with 9 bases between. The CDR3 consists of 14 residues. The CDR3 nucleotides are TGTGCCATCAGTGGACAGAAGGACACCGGGGAGCTGTTTTTT. Amino acids: CAISGQKDTGELFF.

This clonotype was picked up a small number of times. V is TRBV20-1 and J is TRBJ1-2; D may be TRBD1 (5 bases). Deletions cut 3 bases from V and 7 bases from J, with 15 bases between. This CDR3 spans 13 amino acids. Germline V CDR1 and CDR2: DFQATT, SNEGSKA (reference sequence). The chain's CDR3 is CSASPGTISGYTF. Written as DNA, the CDR3 is TGCAGTGCTAGCCCAGGGACGATCTCTGGCTACACCTTC.

This clonotype was recorded at least ten times. Mismatch with germline at one junction end may stem from a read error. J is TRBJ2-3 and V is TRBV5-1; D uncertain. CDR1 is SGHRS and CDR2 is YFSETQ in the germline V gene. This CDR3 is 12 amino acids long. The CDR3 DNA reads as TGTGCCAGCAGCTTAGACACAGATACGCAGTATTTT. This gives the protein CASSLDTDTQYF.

J is TRBJ2-5 and V is TRBV12-3 or TRBV12-4; the D is unclear. The CDR3 covers 12 residues. V was trimmed by 2 bases and J by 7 bases, leaving 8 bases between them. In DNA form, the CDR3 reads TGTGCCAGCAGTTTAAGGGCCGGGACCCAGTACTTC. This codes for CASSLRAGTQYF.

This clonotype was recorded once. This chain links TRBV9 with TRBJ2-5; 8 nucleotides align to TRBD1. This CDR3 region has 15 residues. In germline, CDR1 is SGDLS, CDR2 YYNGEE. V gave up 3 bases and J gave up 5 bases; unmatched junction bases: 9. The CDR3 reads CASSETGGWVETQYF. Here the CDR3 DNA reads TGTGCCAGCAGCGAAACAGGGGGATGGGTCGAGACCCAGTACTTC.

The chain has TRBV20-1 and TRBJ1-2, with D tentatively TRBD1 (6 bases). This CDR3 is built from 14 residues. The ends were cut back, 0 bases at V and 6 bases at J, with 14 bases in the middle. Germline V gene lookup returns CDR1 DFQATT and CDR2 SNEGSKA (reference sequence). The CDR3 here is CSARDNRDTHGYTF. The CDR3 region has the DNA TGCAGTGCTAGAGACAACAGGGACACTCATGGCTACACCTTC.

CDR3 residues: CASSITGGFYGYTF. In DNA, the CDR3 is TGTGCCAGTAGTATTACAGGGGGCTTCTATGGCTACACCTTC. This sequence joins TRBV19 and TRBJ1-2; 9 nucleotides match TRBD1. With 3 bases clipped from V and 4 bases from J, the junction kept 3 bases outside the gene matches. The germline V gene has CDR1 LNHDA and CDR2 SQIVND (reference sequence). The CDR3 contains 14 residues. Based on the CDR3 plus reference TRBV19 and TRBJ1-2, the full variable domain is DGGITQSPKYLFRKEGQNVTLSCEQNLNHDAMYWYRQDPGQGLRLIYYSQIVNDFQKGDIAEGYSVSREKKESFPLTVTSAQKNPTAFYLCASSITGGFYGYTFGSGTRLTVV.

V and J are TRBV4-2 and TRBJ1-6; D gene unclear. With 0 bases removed from V and 7 bases from J, the gap between germline ends came to 13 bases. The germline V gene encodes CDR1 LGHNA and CDR2 YNFKEQ. There are 16 residues in the CDR3. The CDR3 loop is CASSQDIPFGNSPLHF. The CDR3 DNA sequence: TGTGCCAGCAGCCAAGATATCCCGTTCGGGAATTCACCCCTCCACTTT.

This clonotype has only a few counts. The chain joins TRBV4-3 to TRBJ1-4; D possibly corresponds to TRBD1 (5 bases). V lost 1 base, J lost 5 bases, and 11 bases lay in between. The CDR3 spans 15 residues. CDR1 is LGHNA, CDR2 YSLEER, per germline. The CDR3 coding sequence is TGCGCCAGCAGCCAAGTGATCCCAGGGAATGAAAAACTGTTTTTT. This sequence encodes CASSQVIPGNEKLFF.

The chain joins TRBV5-1 to TRBJ2-7; the match to TRBD1 covers 10 bases. This CDR3 is 14 amino acids long. Trimming cost V 4 bases and J 5 bases; bases outside gene matches: 6. Per germline, CDR1 SGHRS and CDR2 YFSETQ. The CDR3 region has the DNA TGCGCCAGCAGCAAAGGACAGGGGGGCCACGAGCAGTACGTC. This encodes CASSKGQGGHEQYV.

This clonotype was observed a handful of times. The chain employs TRBV30 and TRBJ1-2, with 7 bases identical to TRBD1. Trimming removed 2 bases from V and 1 base from J; junction bases left unmatched: 7. Germline CDR1 and CDR2: GTSNPN and SVGIG (reference sequence). The CDR3 is 15 residues long. DNA of the CDR3: TGTGCCTGGAGTATCACAGGGGTGCTTAACTATGGCTACACCTTC. Protein product: CAWSITGVLNYGYTF. The variable domain in full, with the rest retrieved from reference TRBV30 and TRBJ1-2, is SQTIHQWPATLVQPVGSPLSLECTVEGTSNPNLYWYRQAAGRGLQLLFYSVGIGQISSEVPQNLSASRPQDRQFILSSKKLLLSDSGFYLCAWSITGVLNYGYTFGSGTRLTVV.

There are a few counts of this clonotype. The V gene is TRBV6-6, the J gene TRBJ2-2; possibly TRBD1 or TRBD2 for D (6 bases each). The ends were cut back, 2 bases at V and 4 bases at J, with 11 bases in the middle. The germline V gene encodes CDR1 MNHNY and CDR2 SVGAGI (reference sequence). The CDR3 sequence is 15 residues long. The CDR3 coding sequence is TGTGCCAGCAGTTACGCAGGGGAGGCCACCGGGGAGCTGTTTTTT. Its protein product is CASSYAGEATGELFF.

This clonotype was counted only a few times. V and J are TRBV12-3 or TRBV12-4 and TRBJ2-3, with D perhaps matching TRBD1 (6 bases). This CDR3 has 14 residues. V was trimmed by 7 bases and J by 0 bases, leaving 11 bases between them. CDR3 DNA: TGTGCCAGCATTCGGGACACTAGCACAGATACGCAGTATTTT. It translates to CASIRDTSTDTQYF.

This clonotype turned up a few times. The rearrangement links TRBV12-3 or TRBV12-4 to TRBJ1-6; possible D gene TRBD1, 5 bases. V was trimmed by 9 bases and J by 8 bases, leaving 14 bases between them. This CDR3 has 13 amino acids. CDR3 region: CASRGGSDSPLHF. The CDR3 nucleotides are TGTGCCAGTCGGGGGGGATCGGATTCACCCCTCCACTTT.